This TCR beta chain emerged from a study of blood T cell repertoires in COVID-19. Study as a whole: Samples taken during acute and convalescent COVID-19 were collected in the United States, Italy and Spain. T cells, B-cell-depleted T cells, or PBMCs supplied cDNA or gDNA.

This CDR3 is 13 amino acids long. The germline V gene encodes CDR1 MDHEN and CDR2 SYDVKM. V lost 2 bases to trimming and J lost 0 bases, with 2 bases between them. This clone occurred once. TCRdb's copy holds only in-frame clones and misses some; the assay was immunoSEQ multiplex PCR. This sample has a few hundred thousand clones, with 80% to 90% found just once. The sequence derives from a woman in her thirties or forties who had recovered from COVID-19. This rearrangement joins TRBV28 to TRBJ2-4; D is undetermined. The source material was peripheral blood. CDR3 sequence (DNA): TGTGCCAGCAGTTTACTAGCCAAAAACATTCAGTACTTC. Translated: CASSLLAKNIQYF.